These T cell receptor beta chains were read from a single sample in a study of CD8 T cells in Susac syndrome. TCRdb independently ran MiXCR on the immunoSEQ multiplex PCR reads; one entry per CDR3 protein. The sample records 300,000 to 350,000 distinct CDR3 sequences, around 90% being singletons. The specimen sequenced was CD4+ T cells from PBMCs. The receptors stem from a human donor with multiple sclerosis. Each CDR3 is given with its conserved first and last residue. Fields, in order: J gene, V gene, clone size, D gene, CDR3 protein, CDR3 DNA. D genes are given only for firm matches. Size is stated for part of the rows, as once, few or many counts, or as a class when the clone is expanded.

>TRBJ2-1|TRBV10-3|.|TRBD2
CAISRSGSGLTGYNEQFF
TGTGCCATCAGCCGTAGCGGGAGTGGTTTGACGGGCTACAATGAGCAGTTCTTC
>TRBJ2-1|TRBV9|.|.
CASSVGVYNEQFF
TGTGCCAGCAGCGTAGGAGTTTACAATGAGCAGTTCTTC
>TRBJ2-7|TRBV7-8|.|.
CASSLASASAYEQYF
TGTGCCAGCAGCTTAGCGTCGGCCAGTGCCTACGAGCAGTACTTC
>TRBJ1-2|TRBV20-1|once|.
CSARAAGGNYGYTF
TGCAGTGCCAGAGCGGCGGGGGGGAACTATGGCTACACCTTC
>TRBJ2-3|TRBV6-5|.|TRBD2
CASSSRTSGADTQYF
TGTGCCAGCAGTTCCCGGACTAGCGGGGCAGATACGCAGTATTTT
>TRBJ2-1|TRBV7-3|.|.
CASAYQTPPSEQFF
TGTGCCAGCGCTTACCAAACCCCGCCCAGTGAGCAGTTCTTC
>TRBJ2-2|TRBV10-3|.|.
CAISEGLTGELFF
TGTGCCATCAGTGAGGGACTAACCGGGGAGCTGTTTTTT
>TRBJ2-3|TRBV4-1|.|.
CASSQISGADTQYF
TGCGCCAGCAGCCAAATTTCAGGGGCAGATACGCAGTATTTT
>TRBJ2-6|TRBV28|.|.
CASSVGRVGANVLTF
TGTGCCAGCAGTGTCGGTAGGGTTGGGGCCAACGTCCTGACTTTC
>TRBJ2-1|TRBV5-1|.|TRBD2
CASTLSGGAYNEQFF
TGCGCCAGCACCCTTAGCGGGGGGGCTTACAATGAGCAGTTCTTC
>TRBJ1-1|TRBV5-8|.|.
CASSFWPSRRNTEAFF
TGTGCCAGCAGCTTTTGGCCCTCGCGGAGGAACACTGAAGCTTTCTTT
>TRBJ1-5|TRBV10-2|.|.
CASSESTVGNQPQHF
TGCGCCAGCAGTGAGTCGACAGTGGGGAATCAGCCCCAGCATTTT
>TRBJ2-5|TRBV5-4|once|.
CASSPGGASVGTQYF
TGTGCCAGCAGCCCGGGGGGCGCGAGTGTTGGGACCCAGTACTTC
>TRBJ2-7|TRBV29-1|.|TRBD1
CSAKDRVNYEQYF
TGCAGCGCCAAGGACAGGGTAAACTACGAGCAGTACTTC
>TRBJ2-1|TRBV12-3/TRBV12-4|.|.
CASSQLLVREQFF
TGTGCCAGCAGTCAATTACTAGTGCGCGAGCAGTTCTTC
>TRBJ1-1|TRBV18|.|TRBD1
CASSSGGARNTEAFF
TGTGCCAGCTCCTCAGGGGGCGCCCGGAACACTGAAGCTTTCTTT
>TRBJ2-2|TRBV3-1|.|TRBD1
CASRDRPTGELFF
TGTGCCAGCCGGGACAGGCCCACCGGGGAGCTGTTTTTT
>TRBJ1-1|TRBV7-9|.|.
CASSYEGGLTEAFF
TGTGCCAGCAGCTACGAGGGGGGGCTCACTGAAGCTTTCTTT
>TRBJ2-1|TRBV6-2/TRBV6-3|.|.
CASSYSKSTAGSYNEQFF
TGTGCCAGCAGTTACTCGAAGAGCACGGCGGGATCCTACAATGAGCAGTTCTTC
>TRBJ2-3|TRBV29-1|once|.
CSVAEGLTDTQYF
TGCAGCGTTGCGGAGGGACTCACAGATACGCAGTATTTT
>TRBJ1-5|TRBV20-1|.|.
CSARGVGQPQHF
TGCAGTGCTAGGGGGGTGGGGCAGCCCCAGCATTTT
>TRBJ2-3|TRBV20-1|once|.
CSALSVVGTDTQYF
TGCAGTGCTCTTTCGGTCGTTGGCACAGATACGCAGTATTTT
>TRBJ2-3|TRBV27|.|.
CASSLYLPGGLSTDTQYF
TGTGCCAGCAGTTTATACCTCCCGGGGGGCCTTAGCACAGATACGCAGTATTTT
>TRBJ1-2|TRBV12-3/TRBV12-4|.|.
CASSSLEGLGYTF
TGTGCCAGCAGTTCTCTAGAGGGATTAGGCTACACCTTC
>TRBJ2-5|TRBV9|.|TRBD1
CASSATGGQETQYF
TGTGCCAGCAGCGCCACAGGGGGGCAAGAGACCCAGTACTTC
>TRBJ2-7|TRBV20-1|once|TRBD2
CSASSGSGSYEQYF
TGCAGTGCTTCCAGCGGGAGCGGATCCTACGAGCAGTACTTC
>TRBJ1-1|TRBV19|.|.
CASNAGRAGNPEAFF
TGTGCCAGTAATGCCGGGAGGGCCGGGAATCCTGAAGCTTTCTTT
>TRBJ1-5|TRBV5-5|.|.
CASSFTDRAQPQHF
TGTGCCAGCAGCTTTACTGACCGGGCCCAGCCCCAGCATTTT
>TRBJ2-1|TRBV29-1|.|.
CSGLDSILHEQFF
TGCAGCGGGCTGGACTCTATTTTACATGAGCAGTTCTTC
>TRBJ2-5|TRBV30|.|TRBD2
CAWSSTSGTGETQYF
TGTGCCTGGAGTTCGACTAGCGGGACGGGGGAGACCCAGTACTTC
>TRBJ1-4|TRBV4-3|.|.
CASSPWPVSTNEKLFF
TGCGCCAGCAGCCCTTGGCCCGTTTCAACTAATGAAAAACTGTTTTTT
>TRBJ2-7|TRBV9|.|.
CASSVAAQAVSYEQYF
TGTGCCAGCAGCGTAGCCGCACAGGCCGTCTCCTACGAGCAGTACTTC
>TRBJ1-5|TRBV12-3/TRBV12-4|.|.
CASSLDGLGNQPQHF
TGTGCCAGCAGTTTAGATGGCTTAGGCAATCAGCCCCAGCATTTT
>TRBJ2-3|TRBV7-6|.|.
CASSLGGAITTDTQYF
TGTGCCAGCAGCTTAGGGGGCGCCATAACCACAGATACGCAGTATTTT
>TRBJ1-5|TRBV7-8|.|TRBD1
CASSAGTGSYSNQPQHF
TGTGCCAGCAGTGCCGGGACAGGGTCCTATAGCAATCAGCCCCAGCATTTT
>TRBJ2-2|TRBV12-3/TRBV12-4|once|.
CASRGTLSNTGELFF
TGTGCCAGCAGGGGGACCCTATCGAACACCGGGGAGCTGTTTTTT
>TRBJ2-1|TRBV7-9|few|TRBD2
CASSPGLAGDNEQFF
TGTGCCAGCAGCCCTGGACTAGCGGGAGACAATGAGCAGTTCTTC
>TRBJ2-3|TRBV14|.|.
CASSHDTGYTDTQYF
TGTGCCAGCAGCCATGACACAGGATACACAGATACGCAGTATTTT
>TRBJ2-3|TRBV7-2|few|TRBD2
CASSSSGSADTQYF
TGTGCCAGCAGCTCTAGCGGGAGTGCAGATACGCAGTATTTT
>TRBJ2-1|TRBV27|.|.
CASRDSSYNEQFF
TGTGCCAGCAGAGACAGCTCCTACAATGAGCAGTTCTTC
>TRBJ1-4|TRBV29-1|.|.
CSVGGGIGNEKLFF
TGCAGCGTTGGCGGGGGGATAGGAAATGAAAAACTGTTTTTT
>TRBJ2-2|TRBV18|few|.
CASSQTGNTGELFF
TGTGCCAGCTCACAAACAGGGAACACCGGGGAGCTGTTTTTT
>TRBJ2-2|TRBV30|.|.
CAWSERGGTGELFF
TGTGCCTGGAGTGAAAGGGGTGGCACCGGGGAGCTGTTTTTT
>TRBJ1-6|TRBV11-1|.|.
CASSFTPSNSPLHF
TGTGCCAGCAGCTTCACCCCATCCAATTCACCCCTCCACTTT
>TRBJ2-5|TRBV6-2/TRBV6-3|.|TRBD1
CASSNRRTGGQETQYF
TGTGCCAGCAGTAACCGGCGGACAGGGGGGCAAGAGACCCAGTACTTC
>TRBJ1-6|TRBV7-9|.|TRBD1
CASSLAGGDRDSPLHF
TGTGCCAGCAGCTTAGCTGGCGGGGACAGGGACTCACCCCTCCACTTT
>TRBJ2-7|TRBV20-1|.|.
CSARRRDFSYEQYF
TGCAGTGCTAGACGCCGGGACTTCTCCTACGAGCAGTACTTC
>TRBJ2-5|TRBV12-3/TRBV12-4|.|.
CASSRRSGGIQETQYF
TGTGCCAGCAGCAGGAGATCGGGCGGGATCCAAGAGACCCAGTACTTC
>TRBJ1-1|TRBV29-1|.|TRBD1
CSVEDDRGKDTEAFF
TGCAGCGTTGAAGATGACAGGGGGAAGGACACTGAAGCTTTCTTT